One and the same sample provided the 30 T cell receptor beta chains below, sequenced in a study of T cell responses to AZD1222 COVID-19 vaccine. The data were produced by immunoSEQ multiplex PCR, yet TCRdb's version contains in-frame clones alone and is incomplete. In the table there are about 170,000 clones, around 90% of which are singletons. The specimen was peripheral blood, collected 28 days after the second dose of the MenACWY control vaccine. These receptor sequences come from an adult who received the MenACWY meningococcal vaccine as a control.

CDR3 nucleotides: TGTGCCACCAGCGCGTCCTACGAGCAGTACTTC. This translates into CATSASYEQYF. This chain uses TRBV15 with TRBJ2-7, with D unresolved. V lost 5 bases and J 1 base, leaving 3 bases between the germline ends. Germline V CDR1 and CDR2: LNHNV, YYDKDF (reference sequence). This CDR3 has 11 amino acids.

CDR3 amino acids: CASSPPMSETQYF. The CDR3 bases are TGTGCCAGCTCACCCCCGATGTCCGAGACCCAGTACTTC. The chain links TRBV18 to TRBJ2-5; D gene unclear. This CDR3 region has 13 residues. V lost 3 bases and J lost 5, with 10 bases in between. Germline lookup yields CDR1 KGHSH and CDR2 LQKENI.

The chain links TRBV3-1 (or the pseudogene TRBV3-2) to TRBJ2-2; no clear D gene. Trimming stripped 1 base from V and 5 bases from J, with 2 bases between. This CDR3 contains 12 residues. In germline, CDR1 is LGHDT, CDR2 YNNKEL (reference sequence). The CDR3 region is CASSQGTGELFF. CDR3 coding DNA: TGTGCCAGCAGCCAAGGAACCGGGGAGCTGTTTTTT.

The chain combines TRBV15 with TRBJ2-5, with 9 bases aligning to TRBD1. CDR3 length equals 14 residues. CDR1 and CDR2 (germline): LNHNV, YYDKDF (reference sequence). The V and J ends lost 3 bases and 3 bases, in that order; junction bases with no gene match: 2. The CDR3 DNA sequence: TGTGCCACCAGCAGCCGGGACAGGGAAGAGACCCAGTACTTC. It encodes CATSSRDREETQYF.

This chain joins TRBV10-3 and TRBJ2-7; 9 positions agree with TRBD1. Germline assignment: CDR1 ENHRY and CDR2 SYGVKD. The CDR3 has 13 residues. V was pared by 10 bases and J by 2 bases, with 6 bases of the junction left unmatched. CDR3 nucleotides: TGTGCCACCGCGGGACAGGGCGCCTACGAGCAGTACTTC. Translating gives CATAGQGAYEQYF.

This clone came up once. V gene TRBV2 combines with J gene TRBJ2-7; D not resolved. Per germline, CDR1 SNHLY and CDR2 FYNNEI. The CDR3 is 9 residues long. Deletions cut 2 bases from V and 13 bases from J, with 6 bases between. The CDR3 loop reads CASSENGYF. CDR3 nucleotide sequence: TGTGCCAGCAGTGAAAACGGATACTTC.

The chain recombines TRBV6-5 with TRBJ1-1, with 7 bases that match TRBD1. Germline V gene data show CDR1 as MNHEY and CDR2 as SVGAGI. CDR3 length: 14 residues. V gave up 4 bases and J gave up 3 bases; unmatched junction bases: 5. CDR3 in DNA: TGTGCCAGCAGTTTAGGGCAGGGGGACACTGAAGCTTTCTTT. This encodes CASSLGQGDTEAFF.

The CDR3 loop reads CASSITTGEAFF. The CDR3 region has the DNA TGTGCCAGCAGCATAACTACAGGGGAGGCTTTCTTT. The rearrangement uses TRBV13 and TRBJ1-1, with 7 bases identical to TRBD1. Germline CDR1 PRHDT, CDR2 FYEKMQ (reference sequence). J lost 11 bases, V lost 5 bases, and 8 bases had no gene match. CDR3 length: 12 amino acids. Filled out from reference TRBV13 and TRBJ1-1, the complete variable domain reads AAGVIQSPRHLIKEKRETATLKCYPIPRHDTVYWYQQGPGQDPQFLISFYEKMQSDKGSIPDRFSAQQFSDYHSELNMSSLELGDSALYFCASSITTGEAFFGQGTRLTVV.

The count of this clone is one. The chain carries TRBV6-5 and TRBJ1-2; the D is unclear. CDR3 length: 11 amino acids. Germline assignment: CDR1 MNHEY and CDR2 SVGAGI. V was cut by 1 base and J by 7 bases, with 4 bases left in between. CDR3 amino acids: CASSYWVGYTF. The CDR3 DNA is TGTGCCAGCAGTTACTGGGTTGGCTACACCTTC.

The chain joins TRBV19 to TRBJ1-5; the D is unclear. Germline assignment: CDR1 LNHDA and CDR2 SQIVND (reference sequence). Trimming pared 6 bases from V and 3 bases from J, leaving 9 bases between. This CDR3 comprises 13 residues. This CDR3 is CASRVSVNQPQHF. The CDR3, as DNA: TGTGCCAGTAGAGTGTCGGTCAATCAGCCCCAGCATTTT.

The V and J genes are TRBV11-2 and TRBJ1-4, with TRBD1 as a possible D gene (5 bases). Germline CDR1 and CDR2: SGHAT and FQNNGV. V shed 5 bases and J shed 8 bases, with 18 bases lying between them. The CDR3 runs to 15 residues. The CDR3 here is CASSLGVRVGEKLFF. CDR3 DNA sequence: TGTGCCAGCAGCCTAGGAGTCAGGGTCGGCGAAAAACTGTTTTTT. Looking up the rest from reference TRBV11-2 and TRBJ1-4 gives the full variable domain: EAGVAQSPRYKIIEKRQSVAFWCNPISGHATLYWYQQILGQGPKLLIQFQNNGVVDDSQLPKDRFSAERLKGVDSTLKIQPAKLEDSAVYLCASSLGVRVGEKLFFGSGTQLSVL.

The chain uses TRBV12-5 and TRBJ1-5, with D perhaps matching TRBD1 (6 bases). Trimming shortened V by 6 bases and J by 9 bases, and 12 bases separated the two germline ends. This CDR3 region has 12 residues. The germline V gene has CDR1 LGHNT and CDR2 FRNRAP. The CDR3: CASGAGAGPQHF. Here the CDR3 DNA reads TGTGCTAGTGGGGCGGGGGCAGGGCCCCAGCATTTT.

V gene TRBV27 combines with J gene TRBJ1-1, with 7 nucleotides matching TRBD1. The CDR3 is 14 residues long. Per germline, CDR1 MNHEY and CDR2 SMNVEV (reference sequence). With V trimmed by 6 bases and J by 5 bases, 9 bases remained unmatched. The CDR3 reads CASRSMTGRTEAFF. Here the CDR3 DNA reads TGTGCCAGCAGATCCATGACAGGGAGGACTGAAGCTTTCTTT.

CDR3 sequence: CAWRVQGIGSEQYF. CDR3 DNA sequence: TGTGCCTGGAGGGTACAGGGTATAGGTAGCGAGCAGTACTTC. The rearrangement uses TRBV30 and TRBJ2-7, with D maybe TRBD1 (6 bases). The CDR3 is 14 residues long. V lost 3 bases and J 6 bases, leaving 18 bases between the germline ends. CDR1 is GTSNPN and CDR2 is SVGIG in the germline V gene (reference sequence).

The rearrangement uses TRBV5-8 and TRBJ1-6; unclear D gene. The CDR3 is made up of 16 amino acids. V was shortened by 3 bases and J by 10 bases, with 20 bases between the two germline ends. CDR1 is SGHTS and CDR2 is YDEGEE in the germline V gene. DNA of the CDR3: TGTGCCAGCAGCTGGCGGACCGCTGGTGGGTCGTCACCCCTCCACTTT. It translates to CASSWRTAGGSSPLHF.

This clone appeared a single time. The chain couples TRBV4-3 to TRBJ1-2; no clear D. This CDR3 is 14 amino acids long. The ends were cut back, 0 bases at V and 9 bases at J, with 14 bases in the middle. From germline, CDR1 is LGHNA and CDR2 YSLEER. CDR3 DNA: TGCGCCAGCAGCCAAGAGCGGTCTAGCAGGAGCTACACCTTC. This gives the protein CASSQERSSRSYTF.

V gene TRBV7-2 combines with J gene TRBJ1-1, with D possibly TRBD1 on 6 matching bases. From germline, CDR1 is SGHTA and CDR2 FQGNSA. CDR3 length: 15 residues. Deletions cut 6 bases from V and 1 base from J, with 15 bases between. The CDR3 bases are TGTGCCAGCAGTCGCCCGGGGGCGGAGAACACTGAAGCTTTCTTT. Its translation: CASSRPGAENTEAFF. Supplemented by reference TRBV7-2 and TRBJ1-1, the full variable domain reads GAGVSQSPSNKVTEKGKDVELRCDPISGHTALYWYRQSLGQGLEFLIYFQGNSAPDKSGLPSDRFSAERTGGSVSTLTIQRTQQEDSAVYLCASSRPGAENTEAFFGQGTRLTVV.

Written as DNA, the CDR3 is TGTGCCAGCAGTTTCGGGACAGGCCCCTACGAGCAGTACTTC. This gives the protein CASSFGTGPYEQYF. The chain couples TRBV6-2 or TRBV6-3 to TRBJ2-7, with 8 bases lining up with TRBD1. Germline CDR1 reads MNHEY; CDR2 reads SVGEGT. The CDR3 is 14 amino acids. J lost 2 bases, V lost 4 bases, and 4 bases had no gene match.

The rearrangement links TRBV28 to TRBJ2-2; D uncertain. Germline V gene lookup returns CDR1 MDHEN and CDR2 SYDVKM. This CDR3 spans 12 amino acids. Trimming took off 7 bases at V and 8 bases at J, with 11 bases between the two ends. In DNA, the CDR3 is TGTGCCAGCAACTCCCGAATGGGGGAGCTGTTTTTT. It codes for CASNSRMGELFF.

The chain has TRBV7-9 and TRBJ2-7, with D unclear. Looked up from germline, CDR1 is SEHNR and CDR2 is FQNEAQ (reference sequence). V gave up 1 base and J gave up 9 bases, with 13 bases separating them. The CDR3 length is 13 residues. The CDR3 sequence is CASSLELTIGQYF. CDR3 bases: TGTGCCAGCAGCTTAGAGTTAACAATCGGGCAGTACTTC.

Only one count was recorded for this clone. Written as DNA, the CDR3 is TGTGCCAGCACTGGGAACACTGAAGCTTTCTTT. Amino acids: CASTGNTEAFF. V usage is TRBV28 and J usage is TRBJ1-1, with D unclear. Trimming removed 7 bases at V and 1 base at J, with 4 bases between. The length of the CDR3 is 11 residues. Germline V gene data show CDR1 as MDHEN and CDR2 as SYDVKM. Full variable domain (missing parts from reference TRBV28 and TRBJ1-1): DVKVTQSSRYLVKRTGEKVFLECVQDMDHENMFWYRQDPGLGLRLIYFSYDVKMKEKGDIPEGYSVSREKKERFSLILESASTNQTSMYLCASTGNTEAFFGQGTRLTVV.

This chain joins TRBV18 and TRBJ2-7; no clear D gene. The CDR3 is made up of 11 amino acids. V was trimmed by 3 bases and J by 4 bases, leaving 4 bases between them. Germline CDR1 is KGHSH and CDR2 is LQKENI. CDR3 sequence reads: CASSPGYEQYF. DNA of the CDR3: TGTGCCAGCTCACCGGGGTACGAGCAGTACTTC.

The V and J genes are TRBV28 and TRBJ2-3, with D unresolved. V lost 5 bases, J lost 0 bases, and 12 bases lay in between. This CDR3 is 15 amino acids long. The germline CDR1 and CDR2 sequences are MDHEN and SYDVKM. The CDR3: CASSKVITSTDTQYF. As DNA, the CDR3 is TGTGCCAGCAGTAAGGTAATTACTAGCACAGATACGCAGTATTTT.

J is TRBJ2-7 and V is TRBV7-9; 9 bases map to TRBD2. The CDR3 sequence is 16 residues long. The germline V gene encodes CDR1 SEHNR and CDR2 FQNEAQ (reference sequence). Trimming cost V 5 bases and J 3 bases; bases outside gene matches: 11. CDR3 sequence reads: CASSPRGAGGHYEQYF. The CDR3, as DNA: TGTGCCAGCAGCCCCCGGGGAGCGGGAGGCCACTACGAGCAGTACTTC.

This clone has more than one count but fewer than ten. V gene TRBV30 combines with J gene TRBJ2-5; perhaps TRBD2 as D (6 bases). The V and J ends lost 7 bases and 6 bases respectively, with 15 bases between them. The CDR3 runs 12 residues. Germline V gene sequence: CDR1 GTSNPN, CDR2 SVGIG (reference sequence). The CDR3 sequence is CASPGVGKTQYF. The CDR3 coding sequence is TGTGCCTCACCGGGAGTAGGAAAGACCCAGTACTTC.

The rearrangement uses TRBV7-8 and TRBJ1-4; 8 bases fit TRBD1. The CDR3 spans 18 residues. Trimming took 3 bases from V and 8 from J; bases not matched to a gene: 17. Germline CDR1 and CDR2: SGHVS and FQNEAQ. In DNA form, the CDR3 reads TGTGCCAGCAGCTTCTCTTACTACCTACAGGGGGGAAACGAAAAACTGTTTTTT. Its protein product is CASSFSYYLQGGNEKLFF.

The genes are TRBV3-1 (or the pseudogene TRBV3-2) and TRBJ1-5, with a possible D match to TRBD1 (6 bases). Germline V gene lookup returns CDR1 LGHDT and CDR2 YNNKEL (reference sequence). This CDR3 has 16 amino acids. The V end lost 2 bases, the J end lost 2 bases, and 13 bases lay between the germline ends. Written as DNA, the CDR3 is TGTGCCAGCAGCCAATATGGGGGCGTCGGCAATCAGCCCCAGCATTTT. Its translation is CASSQYGGVGNQPQHF.

The V call is TRBV7-2, the J call TRBJ1-2; D gene uncertain. Germline V gives CDR1 SGHTA, CDR2 FQGNSA. The V and J ends lost 5 bases and 5 bases respectively, with 15 bases between them. This CDR3 has 14 amino acids. This CDR3 is CASSPHDGPYGYTF. The DNA of the CDR3 is TGTGCCAGCAGCCCCCACGATGGACCATATGGCTACACCTTC. The entire variable domain, with the rest obtained from reference TRBV7-2 and TRBJ1-2, is as follows: GAGVSQSPSNKVTEKGKDVELRCDPISGHTALYWYRQSLGQGLEFLIYFQGNSAPDKSGLPSDRFSAERTGGSVSTLTIQRTQQEDSAVYLCASSPHDGPYGYTFGSGTRLTVV.

This clone has only a few counts. This chain uses TRBV5-6 with TRBJ1-5; weak D call: TRBD1 (6 bases). Looked up from germline, CDR1 is SGHDT and CDR2 is YYEEEE. The ends were cut back, 5 bases at V and 6 bases at J, with 12 bases in the middle. The CDR3 extends over 13 amino acids. CDR3 in amino acids: CASSGGWSQPQHF. The CDR3 nucleotides are TGTGCCAGCAGTGGGGGCTGGAGTCAGCCCCAGCATTTT.

V usage is TRBV6-2 or TRBV6-3 and J usage is TRBJ2-7, with 14 bases fitting TRBD2. Germline CDR1 MNHEY, CDR2 SVGEGT. The V and J ends lost 4 bases and 7 bases, in that order; junction bases with no gene match: 6. This CDR3 is built from 15 residues. The DNA for the CDR3 is TGTGCCAGCAGTTCGGGACTAGCGGGAGAGTTGGAGCAGTACTTC. This encodes CASSSGLAGELEQYF.